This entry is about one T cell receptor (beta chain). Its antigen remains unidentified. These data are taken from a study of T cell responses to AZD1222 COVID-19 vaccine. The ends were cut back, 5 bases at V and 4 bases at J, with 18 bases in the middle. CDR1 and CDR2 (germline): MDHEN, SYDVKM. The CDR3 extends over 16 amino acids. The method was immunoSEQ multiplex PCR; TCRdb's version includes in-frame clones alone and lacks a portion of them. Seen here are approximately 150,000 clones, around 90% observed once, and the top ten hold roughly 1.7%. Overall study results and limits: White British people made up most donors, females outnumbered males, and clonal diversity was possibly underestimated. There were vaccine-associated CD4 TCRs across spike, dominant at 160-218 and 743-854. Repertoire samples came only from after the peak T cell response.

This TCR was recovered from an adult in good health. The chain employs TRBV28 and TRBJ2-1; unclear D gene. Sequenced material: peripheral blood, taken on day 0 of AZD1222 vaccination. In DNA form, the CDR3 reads TGTGCCAGCAGTCGATTGCTGGGGTATCCTTACAATGAGCAGTTCTTC. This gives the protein CASSRLLGYPYNEQFF.